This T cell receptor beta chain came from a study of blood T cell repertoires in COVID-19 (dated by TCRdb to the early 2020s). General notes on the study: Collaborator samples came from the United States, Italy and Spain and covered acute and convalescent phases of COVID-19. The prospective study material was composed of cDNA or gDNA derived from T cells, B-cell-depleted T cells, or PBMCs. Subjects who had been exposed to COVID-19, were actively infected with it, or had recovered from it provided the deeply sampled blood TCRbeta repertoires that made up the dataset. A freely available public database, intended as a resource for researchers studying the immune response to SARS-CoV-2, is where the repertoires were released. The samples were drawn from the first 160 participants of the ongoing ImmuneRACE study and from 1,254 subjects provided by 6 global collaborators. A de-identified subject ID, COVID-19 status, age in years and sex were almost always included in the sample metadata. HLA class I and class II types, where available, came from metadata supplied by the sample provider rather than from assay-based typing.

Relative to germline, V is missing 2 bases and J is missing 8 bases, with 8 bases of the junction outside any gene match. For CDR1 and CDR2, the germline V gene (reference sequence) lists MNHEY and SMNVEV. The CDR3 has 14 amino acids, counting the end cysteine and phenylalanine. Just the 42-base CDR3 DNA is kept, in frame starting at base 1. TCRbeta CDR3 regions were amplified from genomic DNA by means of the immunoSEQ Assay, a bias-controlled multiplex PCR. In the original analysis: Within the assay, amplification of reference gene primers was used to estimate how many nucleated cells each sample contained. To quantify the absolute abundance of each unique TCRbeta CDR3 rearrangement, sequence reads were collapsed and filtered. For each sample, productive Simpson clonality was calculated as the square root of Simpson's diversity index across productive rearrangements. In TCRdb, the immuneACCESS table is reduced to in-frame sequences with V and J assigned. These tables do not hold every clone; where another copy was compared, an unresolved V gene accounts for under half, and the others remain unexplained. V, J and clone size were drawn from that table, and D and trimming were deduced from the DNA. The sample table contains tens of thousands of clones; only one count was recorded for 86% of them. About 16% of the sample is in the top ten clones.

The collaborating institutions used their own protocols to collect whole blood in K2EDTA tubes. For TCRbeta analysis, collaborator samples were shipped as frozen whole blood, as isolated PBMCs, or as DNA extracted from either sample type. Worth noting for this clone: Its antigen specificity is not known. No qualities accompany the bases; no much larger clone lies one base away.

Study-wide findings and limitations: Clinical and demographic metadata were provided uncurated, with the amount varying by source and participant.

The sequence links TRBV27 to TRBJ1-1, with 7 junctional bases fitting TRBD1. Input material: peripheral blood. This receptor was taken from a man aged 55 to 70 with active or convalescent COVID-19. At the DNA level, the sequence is TGTGCCAGCAGTTTAATACAGGGGCGAGGGGAAGCTTTCTTT. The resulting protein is CASSLIQGRGEAFF.